This entry lists 25 T cell receptor beta chains sequenced from one sample in a study of CD8+ T cells in alopecia areata. The sequencing template was cDNA reverse transcribed from extracted RNA. Data came from immunoSEQ multiplex PCR; TCRdb stores just in-frame clones and leaves some out. Here the sample spans around 140,000 clones, 51% being singletons. This material consisted of CD4+ T cells sorted from blood, taken at week 0. The origin of the receptors is a human donor with alopecia areata.

As concerns this clone: A read error may produce the germline difference seen at one junction end. This chain uses TRBV2 with TRBJ2-3, with a tentative D call TRBD2 (6 bases). The germline CDR1 and CDR2 sequences are SNHLY and FYNNEI. The CDR3 length is 16 residues. The CDR3 DNA sequence: TGTGCCAGCAGCCCCGAAGGGACTCGGTTAGCAGACACGCAGTATTTT. It encodes CASSPEGTRLADTQYF.

This clone appeared a few times. V gene TRBV29-1 combines with J gene TRBJ1-1, with D unresolved. Trimming took off 7 bases at V and 3 bases at J, with 12 bases between the two ends. Germline CDR1 and CDR2: SQVTM and ANQGSEA. The CDR3 has 12 amino acids. The CDR3 DNA sequence: TGCAGCGCAAACCGGCAGGACACTGAAGCTTTCTTT. This codes for CSANRQDTEAFF. Based on the CDR3 plus reference TRBV29-1 and TRBJ1-1, the full variable domain is SAVISQKPSRDICQRGTSLTIQCQVDSQVTMMFWYRQQPGQSLTLIATANQGSEATYESGFVIDKFPISRPNLTFSTLTVSNMSPEDSSIYLCSANRQDTEAFFGQGTRLTVV.

The chain is built from TRBV7-2 and TRBJ2-7; D is possibly TRBD1 (6 bases). The CDR3 runs to 14 residues. From germline, CDR1 is SGHTA and CDR2 FQGNSA. The germline V and J ends were trimmed by 3 bases and 4 bases, with 13 bases remaining between them. The chain's CDR3 is CASSFRTERYEQYF. As DNA, the CDR3 is TGTGCCAGCAGCTTTAGGACAGAAAGGTACGAGCAGTACTTC. The full variable domain, its missing parts supplied by reference TRBV7-2 and TRBJ2-7, is GAGVSQSPSNKVTEKGKDVELRCDPISGHTALYWYRQSLGQGLEFLIYFQGNSAPDKSGLPSDRFSAERTGGSVSTLTIQRTQQEDSAVYLCASSFRTERYEQYFGPGTRLTVT.

This CDR3 is CASSPLDYYGYTF. The CDR3, as DNA: TGTGCCAGCAGCCCTTTAGATTACTATGGCTACACCTTC. The rearrangement joins TRBV4-2 to TRBJ1-2, with D hard to call. With 4 bases removed from V and 3 bases from J, the gap between germline ends came to 9 bases. CDR3 length equals 13 residues. CDR1 and CDR2 (germline): LGHNA, YNFKEQ.

V gene TRBV7-2 combines with J gene TRBJ2-7; 9 positions match TRBD1. The ends lost 5 bases at V and 4 bases at J; junction bases unmatched: 12. The germline gives CDR1 SGHTA, CDR2 FQGNSA. The CDR3 covers 16 residues. CDR3: CASSAYGTGLMYEQYF. Written as DNA, the CDR3 is TGTGCCAGCAGCGCCTACGGGACAGGGTTAATGTACGAGCAGTACTTC.

The chain has TRBV11-2 and TRBJ2-3, with 10 bases that match TRBD2. V gave up 5 bases and J gave up 2 bases; unmatched junction bases: 1. Germline CDR1 SGHAT, CDR2 FQNNGV. The length of the CDR3 is 14 residues. Written as DNA, the CDR3 is TGTGCCAGCAGCGGGACTAGCGTCACAGATACGCAGTATTTT. This sequence encodes CASSGTSVTDTQYF.

The CDR3 sequence is CASSQGWRETYNEQFF. CDR3 nucleotide sequence: TGCGCCAGCAGCCAAGGGTGGCGGGAGACCTACAATGAGCAGTTCTTC. The chain couples TRBV4-1 to TRBJ2-1; 7 bases match TRBD2. The junction had 5 bases not matched to a gene; V was cut back by 1 base and J by 2 bases. This CDR3 is 16 amino acids long. Germline V gene data show CDR1 as MGHRA and CDR2 as YSYEKL.

In this sample, this clone turned up once. V gene TRBV29-1 combines with J gene TRBJ1-1; 8 bases align to TRBD1. The CDR3 covers 13 residues. The ends lost 3 bases at V and 5 bases at J; junction bases unmatched: 5. In germline, CDR1 is SQVTM, CDR2 ANQGSEA. The CDR3 nucleotides are TGCAGCGTTGAGGAGACAGGGGAAACTGAAGCTTTCTTT. Translating gives CSVEETGETEAFF.

Only a few counts were recorded for this clone. The chain couples TRBV25-1 to TRBJ2-2; D gene unclear. V lost 7 bases, J lost 1 base, and 7 bases lay in between. CDR3 length: 13 amino acids. Germline CDR1 and CDR2: MGHDK and SYGVNS. The CDR3 is CASTGLNTGELFF. CDR3 sequence (DNA): TGTGCCAGCACTGGGTTGAACACCGGGGAGCTGTTTTTT.

This clone was detected a few times. The V call is TRBV6-5, the J call TRBJ2-1; D unclear. V lost 7 bases to trimming and J lost 9 bases, with 10 bases between them. CDR3 size: 11 residues. Per the germline V gene, CDR1 is MNHEY and CDR2 is SVGAGI. The CDR3 DNA is TGTGCCAGCAAAGAATATGGTGAGCAGTTCTTC. Its protein is CASKEYGEQFF.

V is TRBV5-1 and J is TRBJ2-1; 14 positions match TRBD2. This CDR3 is 16 amino acids long. The germline CDR1 and CDR2 sequences are SGHRS and YFSETQ. After removal of 3 bases from V and 8 bases from J, the junction contained 7 bases not matched to a gene. As DNA, the CDR3 is TGCGCCAGCAGCTCGATACCGGGACTAGCGGGAGATGAGCAGTTCTTC. Residues: CASSSIPGLAGDEQFF. The full variable domain, completed using reference TRBV5-1 and TRBJ2-1, is KAGVTQTPRYLIKTRGQQVTLSCSPISGHRSVSWYQQTPGQGLQFLFEYFSETQRNKGNFPGRFSGRQFSNSRSEMNVSTLELGDSALYLCASSSIPGLAGDEQFFGPGTRLTVL.

The table lists this clone with a few counts. V and J are TRBV30 and TRBJ1-2; D gene ambiguous. The CDR3 has 14 residues. CDR1 GTSNPN and CDR2 SVGIG come from the germline V gene (reference sequence). The V end lost 1 base, the J end lost 2 bases, and 11 bases lay between the germline ends. CDR3 sequence: CAWSARRTNYGYTF. In nucleotides, the CDR3 is TGTGCCTGGAGTGCGAGAAGGACCAACTATGGCTACACCTTC.

The chain recombines TRBV9 with TRBJ2-3, with no clear D. V lost 0 bases to trimming and J lost 4 bases, with 6 bases between them. There are 13 residues in the CDR3. Per germline, CDR1 SGDLS and CDR2 YYNGEE. CDR3 bases: TGTGCCAGCAGCGTAGAGGCTGCAGATACGCAGTATTTT. It translates to CASSVEAADTQYF.

This clone showed up just a few times. The J gene is TRBJ2-7, the V gene TRBV28, with TRBD2 as a possible D gene (5 bases). Trimming cost V 5 bases and J 4 bases, with 15 bases left between them. This CDR3 is built from 14 residues. Germline V lookup: CDR1 MDHEN, CDR2 SYDVKM. For the CDR3, the DNA is TGTGCCAGCAGTATACCCGGGGATAGGTACGAGCAGTACTTC. Its protein product is CASSIPGDRYEQYF.

CDR3 bases: TGTGCCAGCGGGCTTGGCAGATATGGCTACACCTTC. Its translation is CASGLGRYGYTF. This chain connects TRBV28 to TRBJ1-2; no definite D call. Trimming removed 8 bases from V and 5 bases from J, with 12 bases in between. Per germline, CDR1 MDHEN and CDR2 SYDVKM. This CDR3 contains 12 residues.

The chain combines TRBV30 with TRBJ2-7; D is possibly TRBD2 (5 bases). Germline V CDR1 and CDR2: GTSNPN, SVGIG (reference sequence). Trimming took off 4 bases at V and 6 bases at J, with 22 bases between the two ends. This CDR3 spans 15 amino acids. CDR3 nucleotides: TGTGCCTGGAACCCGCGGGCCCTAGGCGGACGCGAGCAGTACTTC. Translation gives CAWNPRALGGREQYF. Supplemented by reference TRBV30 and TRBJ2-7, the full variable domain reads SQTIHQWPATLVQPVGSPLSLECTVEGTSNPNLYWYRQAAGRGLQLLFYSVGIGQISSEVPQNLSASRPQDRQFILSSKKLLLSDSGFYLCAWNPRALGGREQYFGPGTRLTVT.

This clone appeared a single time. V is TRBV18 and J is TRBJ2-5, with D perhaps matching TRBD2 (5 bases). V dropped 0 bases and J dropped 4 bases, with 6 bases sitting between them. The CDR3 is made up of 13 amino acids. From germline, CDR1 is KGHSH and CDR2 LQKENI. This chain's CDR3 is CASSPPAGETQYF. DNA for the CDR3: TGTGCCAGCTCACCACCGGCGGGAGAGACCCAGTACTTC.

This clone was seen at least ten times. Other DNA sequences in this specimen translate into the identical CDR3. V is TRBV5-1 and J is TRBJ2-5; D is unclear. The germline CDR1 and CDR2 sequences are SGHRS and YFSETQ. The V end was cut by 0 bases, the J end by 3 bases, with 3 bases between. CDR3 length: 12 amino acids. CDR3 loop: CASSLEEETQYF. The CDR3 DNA sequence: TGCGCCAGCAGCTTGGAAGAAGAGACCCAGTACTTC.

The V gene is TRBV15, the J gene TRBJ1-1; no firm D call. This CDR3 is 14 amino acids long. Trimming pared 0 bases from V and 2 bases from J, leaving 7 bases between. CDR1 is LNHNV, CDR2 YYDKDF, per germline (reference sequence). CDR3 region: CATSRDNFNTEAFF. DNA of the CDR3: TGTGCCACCAGCAGAGATAACTTTAACACTGAAGCTTTCTTT. The whole variable domain, remainder taken from reference TRBV15 and TRBJ1-1, is DAMVIQNPRYQVTQFGKPVTLSCSQTLNHNVMYWYQQKSSQAPKLLFHYYDKDFNNEADTPDNFQSRRPNTSFCFLDIRSPGLGDTAMYLCATSRDNFNTEAFFGQGTRLTVV.

The chain has TRBV6-5 and TRBJ2-3, with 7 bases aligning to TRBD1. This CDR3 region has 15 residues. The V gene's germline CDR1 is MNHEY and CDR2 SVGAGI. J gave up 6 bases and V 6 bases, and 12 bases lay outside the gene matches. Here the CDR3 reads CASREPRGFRDTQYF. The CDR3 nucleotides read TGTGCCAGCAGGGAACCCAGGGGGTTTAGGGATACGCAGTATTTT.

In this sample, this clone turned up once. The chain couples TRBV29-1 to TRBJ1-2, with D hard to call. This CDR3 region has 12 residues. CDR1 and CDR2 (germline): SQVTM, ANQGSEA. V gave up 4 bases and J gave up 7 bases, with 13 bases separating them. The CDR3 region has the DNA TGCAGCGTTGGGTCCTGGAGGAGTGGCTACACCTTC. Amino acid sequence: CSVGSWRSGYTF.

The V gene is TRBV4-1, the J gene TRBJ2-7, with 8 positions matching TRBD1. The length of the CDR3 is 15 residues. Germline CDR1 is MGHRA and CDR2 is YSYEKL. J was trimmed by 3 bases and V by 4 bases; bases with no gene match: 8. The CDR3 coding sequence is TGCGCCAGCAGCCTGATACAGGGGGAAGGCTACGAGCAGTACTTC. As protein: CASSLIQGEGYEQYF.

The chain is built from TRBV29-1 and TRBJ2-7; D may be TRBD1 (7 bases). CDR1 SQVTM and CDR2 ANQGSEA come from the germline V gene. V lost 6 bases, J lost 5 bases, and 14 bases lay in between. The CDR3 spans 12 residues. Here the CDR3 reads CSVAGQLNEQYF. The CDR3 DNA reads TGCAGCGTCGCGGGACAGCTAAACGAGCAGTACTTC.

As concerns this clone: Other DNA sequences of this sample code for an identical CDR3. This sequence joins TRBV5-1 and TRBJ2-3; TRBD1 might be the D (5 bases). This CDR3 spans 13 amino acids. Germline CDR1 SGHRS, CDR2 YFSETQ. The V gene lost 3 bases and the J gene lost 6 bases, with 11 bases spanning the gap. The CDR3 loop reads CASSWGRRDTQYF. CDR3 DNA: TGCGCCAGCAGCTGGGGCCGGCGGGATACGCAGTATTTT.

As DNA, the CDR3 is TGCAGCGTGCAACGGGGCAGCCAAGAGACCCAGTACTTC. Translated: CSVQRGSQETQYF. The chain couples TRBV29-1 to TRBJ2-5; D could derive from TRBD1 or TRBD2 (5 bases each). Looked up from germline, CDR1 is SQVTM and CDR2 is ANQGSEA. The CDR3 is 13 amino acids. The V and J ends lost 6 bases and 1 base respectively, with 12 bases between them.